Listed below are T cell receptor beta chains from one sample, sequenced in a study of neoadjuvant anti-PD-1 for oral cavity cancer. Using immunoSEQ multiplex PCR, the repertoire was profiled, and TCRdb retains in-frame clones only, with some absent. This sample has about 6,900 clones, with roughly three quarters found just once. Sequences were derived from PBMCs, sampled before nivolumab (anti-PD-1) treatment. These receptors were obtained from a person between 40 and 79 years old with oral cavity squamous cell carcinoma. Both conserved end residues are part of each CDR3. D genes are given only for firm matches. Clone size appears in some rows only: once, few, many, or a class for an expanded clone.

v_call: TRBV4-3
clone_size: NA
cdr3_length: 15
d_call: NA
j_call: TRBJ2-3
cdr3_aa: CASSQQGRRTDTQYF
cdr3_nt: TGCGCCAGCAGCCAGCAGGGGCGTCGCACAGATACGCAGTATTTT

v_call: TRBV28
clone_size: few
cdr3_length: 14
d_call: NA
j_call: TRBJ1-5
cdr3_aa: CASSLGVSNQPQHF
cdr3_nt: TGTGCCAGCAGTTTAGGAGTTAGCAATCAGCCCCAGCATTTT

v_call: TRBV6-5
clone_size: NA
cdr3_length: 14
d_call: NA
j_call: TRBJ1-5
cdr3_aa: CASSNRDGNQPQHF
cdr3_nt: TGTGCCAGCAGCAACAGGGACGGCAATCAGCCCCAGCATTTT

v_call: TRBV7-9
clone_size: NA
cdr3_length: 12
d_call: NA
j_call: TRBJ1-2
cdr3_aa: CASSLDRVTYTF
cdr3_nt: TGTGCCAGCAGCTTAGACAGGGTTACCTACACCTTC

v_call: TRBV28
clone_size: NA
cdr3_length: 17
d_call: NA
j_call: TRBJ1-3
cdr3_aa: CASRRTDRLSSGNTIYF
cdr3_nt: TGTGCCAGCAGGCGGACGGACCGCCTAAGCTCTGGAAACACCATATATTTT

v_call: TRBV4-3
clone_size: NA
cdr3_length: 16
d_call: TRBD1
j_call: TRBJ2-5
cdr3_aa: CASSQGTGGRVETQYF
cdr3_nt: TGCGCCAGCAGCCAAGGGACAGGGGGACGGGTAGAGACCCAGTACTTC

v_call: TRBV7-3
clone_size: once
cdr3_length: 16
d_call: TRBD1
j_call: TRBJ1-1
cdr3_aa: CASSTRQGRVNTEAFF
cdr3_nt: TGTGCCAGCAGCACCAGACAGGGAAGGGTGAACACTGAAGCTTTCTTT

v_call: TRBV2
clone_size: NA
cdr3_length: 16
d_call: TRBD1
j_call: TRBJ2-2
cdr3_aa: CASSTDRAMNTGELFF
cdr3_nt: TGTGCCAGCAGTACCGACAGGGCAATGAACACCGGGGAGCTGTTTTTT

v_call: TRBV6-6
clone_size: NA
cdr3_length: 15
d_call: NA
j_call: TRBJ1-2
cdr3_aa: CASSYSQGLNYGYTF
cdr3_nt: TGTGCCAGCAGTTACTCTCAGGGGCTGAACTATGGCTACACCTTC

v_call: TRBV9
clone_size: NA
cdr3_length: 17
d_call: TRBD1
j_call: TRBJ1-6
cdr3_aa: CASSVGSGYRGDSPLHF
cdr3_nt: TGTGCCAGCAGCGTAGGATCGGGTTACAGGGGTGATTCACCCCTCCACTTT

v_call: TRBV7-9
clone_size: few
cdr3_length: 14
d_call: NA
j_call: TRBJ1-2
cdr3_aa: CASSLAEPIGGYTF
cdr3_nt: TGTGCCAGCAGCTTAGCAGAACCAATTGGTGGCTACACCTTC

v_call: TRBV5-1
clone_size: NA
cdr3_length: 13
d_call: NA
j_call: TRBJ1-1
cdr3_aa: CASSLGFNTEAFF
cdr3_nt: TGCGCCAGCAGCTTAGGGTTTAACACTGAAGCTTTCTTT

v_call: TRBV10-1
clone_size: NA
cdr3_length: 12
d_call: NA
j_call: TRBJ2-5
cdr3_aa: CASTGVQETQYF
cdr3_nt: TGCGCCAGCACGGGGGTCCAAGAGACCCAGTACTTC

v_call: TRBV15
clone_size: NA
cdr3_length: 13
d_call: NA
j_call: TRBJ2-2
cdr3_aa: CATSRDRTGELFF
cdr3_nt: TGTGCCACCAGCAGAGATCGCACCGGGGAGCTGTTTTTT

v_call: TRBV29-1
clone_size: NA
cdr3_length: 12
d_call: NA
j_call: TRBJ1-2
cdr3_aa: CSAGTGSGGYTF
cdr3_nt: TGCAGCGCCGGGACGGGCTCGGGTGGCTACACCTTC

v_call: TRBV5-4
clone_size: NA
cdr3_length: 16
d_call: TRBD1
j_call: TRBJ1-6
cdr3_aa: CASSLRGQGPNSPLHF
cdr3_nt: TGTGCCAGCAGCTTGAGAGGACAGGGTCCGAATTCACCCCTCCACTTT

v_call: TRBV15
clone_size: NA
cdr3_length: 15
d_call: NA
j_call: TRBJ2-7
cdr3_aa: CATSRDRRGLDEQYF
cdr3_nt: TGTGCCACCAGCAGAGATAGGAGGGGACTGGACGAGCAGTACTTC

v_call: TRBV19
clone_size: NA
cdr3_length: 18
d_call: NA
j_call: TRBJ1-5
cdr3_aa: CASSTQRASGLSNQPQHF
cdr3_nt: TGTGCCAGTAGTACTCAAAGGGCCTCGGGGTTAAGCAATCAGCCCCAGCATTTT